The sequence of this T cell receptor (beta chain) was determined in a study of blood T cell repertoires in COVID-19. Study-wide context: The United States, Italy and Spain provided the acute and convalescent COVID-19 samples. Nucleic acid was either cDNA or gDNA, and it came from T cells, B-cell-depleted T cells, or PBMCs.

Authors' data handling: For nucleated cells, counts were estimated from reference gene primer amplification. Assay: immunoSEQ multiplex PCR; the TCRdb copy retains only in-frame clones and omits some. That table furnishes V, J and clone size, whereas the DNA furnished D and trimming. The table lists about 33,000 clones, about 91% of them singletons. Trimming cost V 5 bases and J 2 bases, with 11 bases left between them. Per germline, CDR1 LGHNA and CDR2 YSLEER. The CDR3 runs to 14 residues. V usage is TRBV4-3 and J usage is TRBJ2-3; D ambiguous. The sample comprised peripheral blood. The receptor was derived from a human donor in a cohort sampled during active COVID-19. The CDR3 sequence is CASSFSRDTDTQYF. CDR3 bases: TGCGCCAGCAGCTTCTCCCGAGACACAGATACGCAGTATTTT.